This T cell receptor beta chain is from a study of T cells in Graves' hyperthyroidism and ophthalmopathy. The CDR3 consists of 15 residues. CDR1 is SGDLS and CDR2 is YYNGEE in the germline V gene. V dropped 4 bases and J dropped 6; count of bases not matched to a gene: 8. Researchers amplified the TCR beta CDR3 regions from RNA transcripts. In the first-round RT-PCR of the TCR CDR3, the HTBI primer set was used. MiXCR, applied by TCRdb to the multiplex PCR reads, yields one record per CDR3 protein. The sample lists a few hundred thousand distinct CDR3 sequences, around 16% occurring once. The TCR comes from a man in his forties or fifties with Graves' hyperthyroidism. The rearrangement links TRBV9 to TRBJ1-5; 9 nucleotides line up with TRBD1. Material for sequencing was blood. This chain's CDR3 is CASSSGQGPSQPQHF. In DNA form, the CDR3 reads TGTGCCAGCAGCTCGGGACAGGGCCCGAGTCAGCCCCAGCATTTT. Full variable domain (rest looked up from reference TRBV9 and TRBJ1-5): DSGVTQTPKHLITATGQRVTLRCSPRSGDLSVYWYQQSLDQGLQFLIQYYNGEERAKGNILERFSAQQFPDLHSELNLSSLELGDSALYFCASSSGQGPSQPQHFGDGTRLSIL.